What follows is one T cell receptor (beta chain) and its context. These data belong to a study of CD8 T cells in Susac syndrome. It was with random hexamers that about 0.45 to 1 ug RNA was reverse transcribed. TCRdb re-analysed the immunoSEQ multiplex PCR reads in MiXCR, keeping a single row per CDR3 protein. Of a few hundred thousand distinct CDR3 sequences in the sample, approximately 90% were seen once. Negative isolation yielded the CD8+ and CD4+ T cells, while FACS enriched the TEMRA cells. CDR3 length: 16 amino acids. V lost 1 base and J lost 4; bases outside the gene matches: 10. The germline V gene encodes CDR1 SGHNT and CDR2 YYREEE (reference sequence).

What was sequenced was CD8+ T cells from PBMCs. V is TRBV5-4 and J is TRBJ1-2; 7 bases agree with TRBD1. The receptor's source is a human donor with multiple sclerosis. The CDR3 DNA sequence: TGTGCCAGCAGCTTGCTAATGCCGGGACAGTTCTATGGCTACACCTTC. Protein sequence: CASSLLMPGQFYGYTF.